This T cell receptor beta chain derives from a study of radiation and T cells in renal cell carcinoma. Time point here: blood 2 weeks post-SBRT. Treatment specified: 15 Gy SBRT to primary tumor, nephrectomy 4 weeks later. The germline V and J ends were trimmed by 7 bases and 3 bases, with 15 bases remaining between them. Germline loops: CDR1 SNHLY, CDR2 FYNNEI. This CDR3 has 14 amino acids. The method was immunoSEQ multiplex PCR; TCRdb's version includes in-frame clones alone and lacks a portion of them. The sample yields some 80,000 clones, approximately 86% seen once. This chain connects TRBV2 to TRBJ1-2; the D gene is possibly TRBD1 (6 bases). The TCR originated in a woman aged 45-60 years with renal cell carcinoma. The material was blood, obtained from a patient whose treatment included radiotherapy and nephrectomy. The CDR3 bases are TGTGCCAGCACGGTACAGGGATCGGACTATGGCTACACCTTC. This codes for CASTVQGSDYGYTF.